The entry that follows covers one TCR beta chain sequence. Original methodology: Reference gene primer amplification gave estimated nucleated cell counts. Produced via immunoSEQ multiplex PCR; TCRdb's table is partial and in-frame only. V, J and clone size are those of that table, while D and trimming were read from the DNA. The data hold approximately 250,000 clones, with over 65% observed a single time. The sample belongs to a study of blood T cell repertoires in COVID-19. About the study: Spain, Italy and the United States supplied samples that represented acute and convalescent COVID-19. Nucleic acid was either cDNA or gDNA, and it came from T cells, B-cell-depleted T cells, or PBMCs.

V shed 4 bases, J shed 5 bases, and the junction held 7 bases outside the gene matches. Germline V gene sequence: CDR1 SGHDN, CDR2 FVKESK. The CDR3 contains 16 residues. V gene TRBV14 combines with J gene TRBJ2-1; 11 bases line up with TRBD2. The sequence was collected from a man between 60 and 75 years old who had recovered from COVID-19. The sequenced material came from peripheral blood. The CDR3 loop reads CASSPRLAGGDNEQFF. The CDR3, as DNA: TGTGCCAGCAGCCCGAGGCTAGCGGGGGGAGACAATGAGCAGTTCTTC.